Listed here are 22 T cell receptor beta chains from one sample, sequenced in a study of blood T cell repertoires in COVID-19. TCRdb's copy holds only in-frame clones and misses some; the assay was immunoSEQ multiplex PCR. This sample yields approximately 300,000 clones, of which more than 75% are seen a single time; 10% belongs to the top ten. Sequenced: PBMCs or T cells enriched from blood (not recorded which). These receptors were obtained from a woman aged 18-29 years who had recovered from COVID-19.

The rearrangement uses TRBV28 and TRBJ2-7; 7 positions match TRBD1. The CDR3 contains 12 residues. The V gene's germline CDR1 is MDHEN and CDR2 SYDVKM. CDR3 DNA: TGTGCAATTAGACAGGGCTCCTACGAGCAGTACTTC. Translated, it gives CAIRQGSYEQYF.

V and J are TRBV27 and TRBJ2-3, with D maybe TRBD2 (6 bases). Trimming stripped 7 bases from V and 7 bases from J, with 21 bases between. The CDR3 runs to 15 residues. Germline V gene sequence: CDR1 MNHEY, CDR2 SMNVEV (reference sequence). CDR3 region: CASTPFPGDRNTQYF. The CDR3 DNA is TGTGCCAGCACCCCCTTCCCGGGAGATCGAAATACGCAGTATTTT.

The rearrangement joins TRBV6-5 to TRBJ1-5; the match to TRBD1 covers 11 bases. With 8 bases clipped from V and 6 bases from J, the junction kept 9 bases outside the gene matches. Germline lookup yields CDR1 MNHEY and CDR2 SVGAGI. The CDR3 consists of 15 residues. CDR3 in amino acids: CASGPGQGGSQPQHF. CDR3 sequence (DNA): TGTGCCAGCGGACCGGGACAGGGGGGATCTCAGCCCCAGCATTTT.

The CDR3 coding sequence is TGTGCCAGCAGTGAAGCTCCGACAGGGAACGATGGCTACACCTTC. Translation gives CASSEAPTGNDGYTF. The V call is TRBV6-1, the J call TRBJ1-2; 7 bases agree with TRBD1. The trim removed 0 bases at V and 6 bases at J, leaving 7 bases unmatched. This CDR3 region has 15 residues. From germline, CDR1 is MNHNS and CDR2 SASEGT.

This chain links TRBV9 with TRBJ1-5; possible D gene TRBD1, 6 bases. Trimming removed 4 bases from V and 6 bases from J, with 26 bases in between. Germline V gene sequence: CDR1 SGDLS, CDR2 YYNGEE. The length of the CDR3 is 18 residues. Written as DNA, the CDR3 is TGTGCCAGCAGCCGACCGTACAAAGACAGGCCTGGGGGTCAGCCCCAGCATTTT. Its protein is CASSRPYKDRPGGQPQHF.

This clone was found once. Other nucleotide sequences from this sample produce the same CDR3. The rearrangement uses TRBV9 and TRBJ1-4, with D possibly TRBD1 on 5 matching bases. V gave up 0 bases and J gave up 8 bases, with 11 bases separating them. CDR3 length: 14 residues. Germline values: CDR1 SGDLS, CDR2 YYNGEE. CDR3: CASSVGTGGEKLFF. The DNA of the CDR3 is TGTGCCAGCAGCGTAGGTACAGGTGGAGAAAAACTGTTTTTT.

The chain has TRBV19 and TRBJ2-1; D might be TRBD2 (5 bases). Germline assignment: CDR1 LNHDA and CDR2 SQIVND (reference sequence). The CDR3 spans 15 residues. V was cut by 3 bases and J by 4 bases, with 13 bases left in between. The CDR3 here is CASSIPGLAYNEQFF. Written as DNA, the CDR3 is TGTGCCAGTAGTATTCCGGGGTTAGCTTACAATGAGCAGTTCTTC.

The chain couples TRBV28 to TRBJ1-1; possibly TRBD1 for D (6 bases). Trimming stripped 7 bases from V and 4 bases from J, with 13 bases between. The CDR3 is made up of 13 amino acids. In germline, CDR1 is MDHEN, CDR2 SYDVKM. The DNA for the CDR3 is TGTGCCAGCATCTCACCAGGGGCCACTGAAGCTTTCTTT. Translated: CASISPGATEAFF.

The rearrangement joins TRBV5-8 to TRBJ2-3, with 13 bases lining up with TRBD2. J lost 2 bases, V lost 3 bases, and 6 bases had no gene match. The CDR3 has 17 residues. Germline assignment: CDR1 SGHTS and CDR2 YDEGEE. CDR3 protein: CASSSWTSGSFTDTQYF. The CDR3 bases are TGTGCCAGCAGCTCATGGACTAGCGGGAGCTTCACAGATACGCAGTATTTT.

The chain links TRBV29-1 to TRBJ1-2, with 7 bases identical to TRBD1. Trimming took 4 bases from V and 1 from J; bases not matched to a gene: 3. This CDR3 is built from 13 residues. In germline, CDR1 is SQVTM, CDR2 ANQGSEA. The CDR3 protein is CSVVDRVNYGYTF. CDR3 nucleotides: TGCAGCGTTGTTGACAGGGTTAACTATGGCTACACCTTC.

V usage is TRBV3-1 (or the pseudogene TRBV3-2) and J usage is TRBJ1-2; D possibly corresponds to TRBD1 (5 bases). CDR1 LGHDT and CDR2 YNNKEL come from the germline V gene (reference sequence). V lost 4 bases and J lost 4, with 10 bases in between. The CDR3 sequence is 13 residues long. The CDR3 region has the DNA TGTGCCAGCAGCCCAGACAGATCCTATGGCTACACCTTC. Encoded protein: CASSPDRSYGYTF.

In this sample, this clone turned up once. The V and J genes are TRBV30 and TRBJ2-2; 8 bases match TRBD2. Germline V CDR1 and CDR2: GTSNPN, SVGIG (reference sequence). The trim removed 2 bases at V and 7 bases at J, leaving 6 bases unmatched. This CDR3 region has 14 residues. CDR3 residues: CAWSSGGGFGELFF. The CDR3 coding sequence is TGTGCCTGGAGTAGCGGGGGAGGTTTCGGGGAGCTGTTTTTT.

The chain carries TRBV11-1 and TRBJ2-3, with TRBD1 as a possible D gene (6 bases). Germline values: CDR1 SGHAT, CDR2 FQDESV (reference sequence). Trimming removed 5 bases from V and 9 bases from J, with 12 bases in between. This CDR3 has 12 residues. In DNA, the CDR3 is TGTGCCAGCAGCGGACTCGGGACAACGCAGTATTTT. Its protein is CASSGLGTTQYF.

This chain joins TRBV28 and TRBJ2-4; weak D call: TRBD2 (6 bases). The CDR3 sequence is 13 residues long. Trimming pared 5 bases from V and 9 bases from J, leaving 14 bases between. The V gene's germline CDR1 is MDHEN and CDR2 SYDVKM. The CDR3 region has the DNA TGTGCCAGCAGTCCCCCGGGGGTCGCCATTCAGTACTTC. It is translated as CASSPPGVAIQYF. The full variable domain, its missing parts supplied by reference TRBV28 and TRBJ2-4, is DVKVTQSSRYLVKRTGEKVFLECVQDMDHENMFWYRQDPGLGLRLIYFSYDVKMKEKGDIPEGYSVSREKKERFSLILESASTNQTSMYLCASSPPGVAIQYFGAGTRLSVL.

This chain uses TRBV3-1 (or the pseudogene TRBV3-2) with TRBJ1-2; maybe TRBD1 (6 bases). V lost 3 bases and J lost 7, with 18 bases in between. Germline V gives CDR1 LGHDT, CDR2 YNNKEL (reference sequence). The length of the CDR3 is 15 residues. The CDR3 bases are TGTGCCAGCAGCCAGGGTAACAGGGTGTCGGGTGGCTACACCTTC. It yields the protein CASSQGNRVSGGYTF.

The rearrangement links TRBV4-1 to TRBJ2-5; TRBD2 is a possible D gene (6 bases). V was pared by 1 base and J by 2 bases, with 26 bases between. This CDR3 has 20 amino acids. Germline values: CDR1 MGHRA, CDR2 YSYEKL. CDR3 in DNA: TGCGCCAGCAGCCAAGTAATCCCTGCTGGACTACCAAGCGCTCAAGAGACCCAGTACTTC. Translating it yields CASSQVIPAGLPSAQETQYF.

The CDR3 DNA follows: TGTGCCAGCAGCCCTCGGACAGCCCTAGACCCCTACGAGCAGTACTTC. Amino acids: CASSPRTALDPYEQYF. The V call is TRBV11-2, the J call TRBJ2-7; D may be TRBD1 (6 bases). CDR1 is SGHAT, CDR2 FQNNGV, per germline. V was pared by 5 bases and J by 2 bases, with 19 bases between. The CDR3 contains 16 residues.

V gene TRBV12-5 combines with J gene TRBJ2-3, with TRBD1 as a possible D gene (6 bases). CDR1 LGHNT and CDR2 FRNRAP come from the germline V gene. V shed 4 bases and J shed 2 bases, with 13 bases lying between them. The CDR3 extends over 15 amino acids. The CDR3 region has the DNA TGTGCTAGTGGTTCGAACAGGGCTCACACAGATACGCAGTATTTT. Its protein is CASGSNRAHTDTQYF.

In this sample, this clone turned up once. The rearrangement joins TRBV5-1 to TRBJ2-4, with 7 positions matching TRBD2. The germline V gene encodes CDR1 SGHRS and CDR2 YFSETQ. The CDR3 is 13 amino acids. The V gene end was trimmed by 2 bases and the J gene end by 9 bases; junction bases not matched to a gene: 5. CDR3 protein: CASSLERDRIQYF. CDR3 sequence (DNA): TGCGCCAGCAGCTTAGAGCGGGACCGCATTCAGTACTTC. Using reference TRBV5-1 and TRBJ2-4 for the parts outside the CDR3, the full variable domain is KAGVTQTPRYLIKTRGQQVTLSCSPISGHRSVSWYQQTPGQGLQFLFEYFSETQRNKGNFPGRFSGRQFSNSRSEMNVSTLELGDSALYLCASSLERDRIQYFGAGTRLSVL.

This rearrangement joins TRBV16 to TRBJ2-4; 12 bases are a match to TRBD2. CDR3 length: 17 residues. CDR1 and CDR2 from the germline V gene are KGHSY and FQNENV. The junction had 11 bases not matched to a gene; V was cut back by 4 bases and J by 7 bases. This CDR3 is CASSRLLAGGSGNIQYF. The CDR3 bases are TGTGCCAGCAGCCGGTTACTAGCGGGAGGAAGTGGGAACATTCAGTACTTC.

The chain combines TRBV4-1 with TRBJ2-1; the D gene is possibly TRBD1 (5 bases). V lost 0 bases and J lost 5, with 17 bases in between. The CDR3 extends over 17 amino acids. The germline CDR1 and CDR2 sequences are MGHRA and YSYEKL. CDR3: CASSQERFQGRHNEQFF. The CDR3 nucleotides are TGCGCCAGCAGCCAAGAAAGGTTCCAGGGTCGCCACAATGAGCAGTTCTTC.

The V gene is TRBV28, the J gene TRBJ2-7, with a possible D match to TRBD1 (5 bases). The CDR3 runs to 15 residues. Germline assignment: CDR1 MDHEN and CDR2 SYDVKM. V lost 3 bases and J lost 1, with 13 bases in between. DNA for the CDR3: TGTGCCAGCAGTTTGGACACGGCTCGATCCTACGAGCAGTACTTC. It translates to CASSLDTARSYEQYF.